The rows below give T cell receptor beta chains drawn from one sample of a study of T cell changes during pregnancy in multiple sclerosis. The repertoire was sequenced with immunoSEQ multiplex PCR; TCRdb's copy has only in-frame clones and lacks some. The sample lists tens of thousands of clones; around 87% were seen once. Sequencing used CD4+ T cells from peripheral blood mononuclear cells, obtained in the third trimester of pregnancy. These receptor sequences come from a female donor in good health, enrolled as a control in a pregnancy study. The CDR3 runs from the conserved cysteine through the conserved F or W. D genes are given only for firm matches. Not every row has a clone size; where given, it reads once, few, many or a size class.

TRBJ2-5,TRBD1,.,TRBV12-5,CAPVRQGQETQYF,TGTGCCCCGGTCCGACAGGGACAAGAGACCCAGTACTTC
TRBJ2-3,TRBD2,.,TRBV27,CASSPKRLAGAADTQYF,TGTGCCAGCAGTCCGAAGCGACTAGCGGGAGCGGCAGATACGCAGTATTTT
TRBJ2-1,TRBD1,.,TRBV11-2,CASSLPGQGVREQFF,TGTGCCAGCAGCTTACCGGGACAGGGGGTCCGAGAGCAGTTCTTC
TRBJ2-2,.,.,TRBV10-3,CAIKAADTGELFF,TGTGCCATCAAAGCGGCGGACACCGGGGAGCTGTTTTTT
TRBJ1-6,TRBD1,.,TRBV7-2,CASSLNWDREGNSPLHF,TGTGCCAGCAGCTTAAATTGGGACAGGGAGGGCAATTCACCCCTCCACTTT
TRBJ2-2,TRBD1,.,TRBV7-7,CASSSGTDNTGELFF,TGTGCCAGCAGCTCCGGGACAGACAACACCGGGGAGCTGTTTTTT
TRBJ1-5,.,.,TRBV15,CATSRDRRGNQPQHF,TGTGCCACCAGCAGAGATCGCAGGGGAAATCAGCCCCAGCATTTT
TRBJ1-1,.,once,TRBV14,CASSQESPGLGTEAFF,TGTGCCAGCAGCCAAGAGTCTCCAGGGCTGGGGACTGAAGCTTTCTTT
TRBJ2-1,TRBD1,.,TRBV5-8,CASSFGDRGGDEQFF,TGTGCCAGCAGCTTTGGGGACAGGGGGGGGGATGAGCAGTTCTTC
TRBJ1-1,TRBD1,.,TRBV10-3,CAISPGQGGVGTEAFF,TGTGCCATCAGCCCGGGACAGGGAGGGGTTGGCACTGAAGCTTTCTTT
TRBJ2-3,TRBD2,.,TRBV12-5,CASGLATRTSGPTDTQYF,TGTGCTAGTGGTTTGGCAACTCGGACTAGCGGCCCCACAGATACGCAGTATTTT
TRBJ2-1,.,.,TRBV19,CASSIEWAYNEQFF,TGTGCCAGTAGTATAGAGTGGGCGTACAATGAGCAGTTCTTC
TRBJ1-5,TRBD1,.,TRBV11-2,CASSLGQVSNQPQHF,TGTGCCAGCAGCTTGGGACAGGTTAGCAATCAGCCCCAGCATTTT
TRBJ2-5,.,.,TRBV5-1,CASSLGTGGGETQYF,TGCGCCAGCAGCTTGGGTACCGGAGGGGGCGAGACCCAGTACTTC
TRBJ1-6,.,.,TRBV19,CASSPGISYNSPLHF,TGTGCCAGTAGTCCGGGGATCTCCTATAATTCACCCCTCCACTTT
TRBJ2-2,.,once,TRBV5-1,CASSFGAPGLGTGELFF,TGCGCCAGCAGCTTTGGTGCCCCGGGTCTCGGGACCGGGGAGCTGTTTTTT
TRBJ1-2,.,few,TRBV30,CAWSVPGTNYGYTF,TGTGCCTGGAGTGTACCAGGGACTAACTATGGCTACACCTTC
TRBJ2-5,TRBD1,.,TRBV5-1,CASSYGQGTEDQETQYF,TGCGCCAGCAGCTACGGACAGGGTACCGAAGACCAAGAGACCCAGTACTTC
TRBJ2-3,TRBD2,.,TRBV15,CATSREVAGSTDTQYF,TGTGCCACCAGCAGAGAAGTAGCGGGATCCACAGATACGCAGTATTTT
TRBJ2-7,.,few,TRBV18,CASSPMAGEQYF,TGTGCCAGCTCACCAATGGCGGGGGAGCAGTACTTC
TRBJ1-1,.,few,TRBV29-1,CSVRTNTEAFF,TGCAGCGTCAGAACGAACACTGAAGCTTTCTTT
TRBJ2-3,TRBD2,.,TRBV2,CASLPKTSGSTDTQYF,TGTGCCAGCCTACCCAAGACTAGCGGGAGCACAGATACGCAGTATTTT
TRBJ1-2,TRBD1,.,TRBV27,CASRAGTGGRYGYTF,TGTGCCAGCAGGGCCGGGACAGGGGGCCGGTATGGCTACACCTTC
TRBJ2-3,.,.,TRBV7-9,CASSRWRAGSTDTQYF,TGTGCCAGCAGCCGCTGGAGGGCAGGGAGCACAGATACGCAGTATTTT
TRBJ1-4,.,.,TRBV9,CASSVAGRGPGNEKLFF,TGTGCCAGCAGCGTAGCAGGGAGGGGTCCGGGTAATGAAAAACTGTTTTTT
TRBJ1-2,.,once,TRBV7-8,CASSLPVVAGGGYTF,TGTGCCAGCAGCTTACCGGTCGTAGCGGGGGGTGGCTACACCTTC
TRBJ1-1,.,.,TRBV5-6,CASSSRGGNTEAFF,TGTGCCAGCAGCTCCCGGGGTGGAAACACTGAAGCTTTCTTT
TRBJ2-1,.,few,TRBV5-8,CASSPSNLDFGEQFF,TGTGCCAGCAGCCCATCCAACTTAGATTTTGGTGAGCAGTTCTTC
TRBJ2-7,TRBD2,.,TRBV4-3,CASSQLAGGPTEQYF,TGCGCCAGCAGCCAATTAGCGGGGGGGCCGACCGAGCAGTACTTC
TRBJ2-3,.,once,TRBV7-8,CASSLLPSGRSTDTQYF,TGTGCCAGCAGCTTACTTCCGTCAGGGAGGTCCACAGATACGCAGTATTTT
TRBJ1-2,.,.,TRBV30,CACRGGNGYTF,TGTGCCTGCCGTGGGGGGAATGGCTACACCTTC